A selection of T cell receptor beta chains follows, all from one sample in a study of blood T cell repertoires in COVID-19. TCRdb's table, derived via immunoSEQ multiplex PCR, lists solely in-frame clones and lacks some. This table holds tens of thousands of clones, over 75% found once. Sample: peripheral blood. The receptors come from a woman at least 80 years old with acute or convalescent COVID-19. CDR3s include the opening cysteine and the closing phenylalanine or tryptophan. Fields, in order: D gene, V gene, J gene, clone size, CDR3 protein, CDR3 DNA. The D gene is left open where the match is weak. Not all rows give a size; the values are once, few, many and, for expanded clones, a class.

d_call: TRBD1; v_call: TRBV3-1/TRBV3-2; j_call: TRBJ2-5; clone_size: NA; cdr3_aa: CASSQIQGEETQYF; cdr3_nt: TGTGCCAGCAGCCAAATACAGGGGGAAGAGACCCAGTACTTC
d_call: NA; v_call: TRBV11-2; j_call: TRBJ2-3; clone_size: NA; cdr3_aa: CASSQWGGGQTNTQYF; cdr3_nt: TGTGCCAGCAGCCAATGGGGAGGGGGTCAGACAAATACGCAGTATTTT
d_call: NA; v_call: TRBV9; j_call: TRBJ2-5; clone_size: NA; cdr3_aa: CASSVDITVQETQYF; cdr3_nt: TGTGCCAGCAGCGTAGATATTACAGTCCAAGAGACCCAGTACTTC
d_call: TRBD1; v_call: TRBV7-2; j_call: TRBJ2-2; clone_size: NA; cdr3_aa: CASSRDRGETGELFF; cdr3_nt: TGTGCCAGCAGCCGGGACAGGGGTGAAACCGGGGAGCTGTTTTTT
d_call: NA; v_call: TRBV3-1/TRBV3-2; j_call: TRBJ2-7; clone_size: NA; cdr3_aa: CASSPTPSGTDYYEQYF; cdr3_nt: TGTGCCAGCAGCCCGACGCCTTCCGGGACGGACTACTACGAGCAGTACTTC
d_call: TRBD1; v_call: TRBV13; j_call: TRBJ2-1; clone_size: NA; cdr3_aa: CASSLGAQGAVLSEQFF; cdr3_nt: TGTGCCAGCAGCTTAGGTGCTCAGGGGGCGGTTCTTTCAGAGCAGTTCTTC
d_call: NA; v_call: TRBV7-2; j_call: TRBJ1-5; clone_size: NA; cdr3_aa: CASSLRWANQPQHF; cdr3_nt: TGTGCCAGCAGCTTACGGTGGGCAAATCAGCCCCAGCATTTT
d_call: TRBD2; v_call: TRBV5-6; j_call: TRBJ2-3; clone_size: NA; cdr3_aa: CASRLAGGSASTDTQYF; cdr3_nt: TGTGCCAGCAGATTAGCGGGGGGGTCCGCTAGCACAGATACGCAGTATTTT
d_call: TRBD1; v_call: TRBV13; j_call: TRBJ1-6; clone_size: NA; cdr3_aa: CASSAYRGPLHF; cdr3_nt: TGTGCCAGCAGCGCCTACAGGGGACCCCTCCACTTT
d_call: NA; v_call: TRBV5-1; j_call: TRBJ2-7; clone_size: NA; cdr3_aa: CASANAAAYEQYF; cdr3_nt: TGCGCCAGCGCCAACGCCGCAGCCTACGAGCAGTACTTC
d_call: TRBD2; v_call: TRBV3-1/TRBV3-2; j_call: TRBJ2-7; clone_size: NA; cdr3_aa: CASSQAWSGAYEQYF; cdr3_nt: TGTGCCAGCAGCCAGGCATGGAGCGGGGCCTACGAGCAGTACTTC
d_call: TRBD2; v_call: TRBV6-2/TRBV6-3; j_call: TRBJ2-1; clone_size: NA; cdr3_aa: CASSYSTSGRGEQFF; cdr3_nt: TGTGCCAGCAGTTACTCGACTAGCGGGAGGGGGGAGCAGTTCTTC
d_call: NA; v_call: TRBV29-1; j_call: TRBJ1-4; clone_size: NA; cdr3_aa: CSVEARQVWNEKLFF; cdr3_nt: TGCAGCGTTGAAGCCCGACAGGTATGGAATGAAAAACTGTTTTTT
d_call: TRBD1; v_call: TRBV5-6; j_call: TRBJ1-6; clone_size: NA; cdr3_aa: CASTRRDRDNSPLHF; cdr3_nt: TGTGCCAGCACCCGGAGGGACAGAGATAATTCACCCCTCCACTTT
d_call: NA; v_call: TRBV7-3; j_call: TRBJ1-1; clone_size: NA; cdr3_aa: CASSLTAGVTEAFF; cdr3_nt: TGTGCCAGCAGCTTAACCGCGGGGGTCACTGAAGCTTTCTTT
d_call: NA; v_call: TRBV6-2/TRBV6-3; j_call: TRBJ1-5; clone_size: NA; cdr3_aa: CASSYTAGGNQPQHF; cdr3_nt: TGTGCCAGCAGTTACACGGCGGGAGGTAATCAGCCCCAGCATTTT
d_call: NA; v_call: TRBV28; j_call: TRBJ2-1; clone_size: once; cdr3_aa: CASTLGGSNEQFF; cdr3_nt: TGTGCCAGCACCCTAGGGGGATCTAATGAGCAGTTCTTC
d_call: NA; v_call: TRBV24-1; j_call: TRBJ1-2; clone_size: NA; cdr3_aa: CATSDRTAPWYGYTF; cdr3_nt: TGTGCCACCAGTGATCGGACAGCACCTTGGTATGGCTACACCTTC
d_call: NA; v_call: TRBV5-4; j_call: TRBJ1-3; clone_size: NA; cdr3_aa: CASSPGTYSSSGNTIYF; cdr3_nt: TGTGCCAGCAGCCCTGGAACTTACAGCAGCTCTGGAAACACCATATATTTT
d_call: NA; v_call: TRBV27; j_call: TRBJ2-5; clone_size: once; cdr3_aa: CASSLSSRGETQYF; cdr3_nt: TGTGCCAGCAGTTTATCGAGCAGGGGAGAGACCCAGTACTTC
d_call: NA; v_call: TRBV3-1/TRBV3-2; j_call: TRBJ1-5; clone_size: NA; cdr3_aa: CASSQQGLGPQHF; cdr3_nt: TGTGCCAGCAGCCAACAGGGGTTAGGGCCCCAGCATTTT
d_call: TRBD2; v_call: TRBV11-2; j_call: TRBJ2-7; clone_size: NA; cdr3_aa: CASSYSGSSYEQYF; cdr3_nt: TGTGCCAGCAGCTATAGCGGGAGCTCCTACGAGCAGTACTTC
d_call: TRBD2; v_call: TRBV12-3/TRBV12-4; j_call: TRBJ2-7; clone_size: NA; cdr3_aa: CASSLGDYFEQYF; cdr3_nt: TGTGCCAGCAGTTTGGGGGACTACTTCGAGCAGTACTTC
d_call: TRBD2; v_call: TRBV15; j_call: TRBJ2-3; clone_size: NA; cdr3_aa: CATRREAASTDTQYF; cdr3_nt: TGTGCCACCAGGCGGGAGGCCGCTAGCACAGATACGCAGTATTTT
d_call: TRBD2; v_call: TRBV6-2/TRBV6-3; j_call: TRBJ2-3; clone_size: NA; cdr3_aa: CASSYKAGGDPDTQYF; cdr3_nt: TGTGCCAGCAGTTACAAAGCGGGGGGTGACCCAGATACGCAGTATTTT